This T cell receptor (beta chain) was identified during a study of cytomegalovirus exposure and HLA in healthy donors. The PCR employed 60 Vbeta primers together with 13 Jbeta primers. Libraries were prepared by immunoSEQ multiplex PCR; TCRdb keeps only in-frame clonotypes and omits some of them. The table has about 140,000 clones, around 65% seen once; the top ten hold 6.5%. This receptor was taken from a woman aged 55-69 years in good health and CMV-seronegative. The source material was PBMCs.

The CDR3 loop is CASSLAVGSGNTIYF. The CDR3, as DNA: TGTGCCAGCAGTTTGGCGGTCGGCTCTGGAAACACCATATATTTT. The chain carries TRBV28 and TRBJ1-3; D not resolved. Trimming removed 3 bases at V and 0 bases at J, with 9 bases between. There are 15 residues in the CDR3. Germline CDR1 MDHEN, CDR2 SYDVKM.